Presented here are 25 T cell receptor beta chains from one specimen sequenced in a study of T cell responses to AZD1222 COVID-19 vaccine. Here immunoSEQ multiplex PCR was the method, and the copy in TCRdb shows in-frame clones only, minus some. The sample carries roughly 100,000 clones, 88% recorded once. Material: peripheral blood, obtained on day 0 of AZD1222 vaccination. These receptors all stem from an adult in good health.

This chain links TRBV6-5 with TRBJ1-5; D is unclear. The ends were cut back, 7 bases at V and 4 bases at J, with 17 bases in the middle. CDR1 MNHEY and CDR2 SVGAGI come from the germline V gene. This CDR3 is 15 amino acids long. Here the CDR3 reads CASTAKGEGNQPQHF. The CDR3 DNA follows: TGTGCCAGCACCGCAAAGGGAGAGGGAAATCAGCCCCAGCATTTT.

This chain uses TRBV19 with TRBJ1-5; D gene uncertain. This CDR3 spans 14 amino acids. Germline loops: CDR1 LNHDA, CDR2 SQIVND (reference sequence). Deletions cut 5 bases from V and 0 bases from J, with 8 bases between. CDR3 bases: TGTGCCAGTAGTGCTACAAATAGCAATCAGCCCCAGCATTTT. It encodes CASSATNSNQPQHF. Complete variable domain (other parts from reference TRBV19 and TRBJ1-5): DGGITQSPKYLFRKEGQNVTLSCEQNLNHDAMYWYRQDPGQGLRLIYYSQIVNDFQKGDIAEGYSVSREKKESFPLTVTSAQKNPTAFYLCASSATNSNQPQHFGDGTRLSIL.

The rearrangement links TRBV6-6 to TRBJ2-1; 7 positions match TRBD2. Germline CDR1 and CDR2: MNHNY and SVGAGI (reference sequence). Losses at the gene ends were 0 bases for V and 13 bases for J; bases not matched to a gene: 6. This CDR3 contains 13 residues. The CDR3 nucleotides read TGTGCCAGCAGTTACTCCCGGGGAGCGGGACAGTTCTTC. It yields the protein CASSYSRGAGQFF.

CDR3 bases: TGTGCCAGCAGCGTAGTGCCCGGGGAGCTGTTTTTT. It is translated as CASSVVPGELFF. V is TRBV9 and J is TRBJ2-2; the D is unclear. V was trimmed by 0 bases and J by 6 bases, leaving 3 bases between them. Germline CDR1 is SGDLS and CDR2 is YYNGEE. This CDR3 spans 12 amino acids.

The chain links TRBV5-8 to TRBJ1-1; D might be TRBD1 (6 bases). The CDR3 extends over 15 amino acids. From germline, CDR1 is SGHTS and CDR2 YDEGEE. The V gene lost 2 bases and the J gene lost 0 bases, with 11 bases spanning the gap. Written as DNA, the CDR3 is TGTGCCAGCAGCTTCTTCACAGGGATGAACACTGAAGCTTTCTTT. This gives the protein CASSFFTGMNTEAFF.

This chain connects TRBV7-3 to TRBJ2-3, with unresolved D. Trimming cost V 4 bases and J 1 base, with 12 bases left between them. Germline assignment: CDR1 SGHTA and CDR2 FQGTGA. This CDR3 spans 15 amino acids. CDR3 region: CASSSGGSRTDTQYF. CDR3 nucleotides: TGTGCCAGCAGCTCGGGCGGAAGCCGCACAGATACGCAGTATTTT.

The chain is built from TRBV9 and TRBJ1-3, with D perhaps TRBD1 (6 bases). From germline, CDR1 is SGDLS and CDR2 YYNGEE. Trimming cost V 1 base and J 5 bases, with 16 bases left between them. The CDR3 extends over 16 amino acids. The CDR3 sequence: CASSVTDSSLRNTIYF. The DNA for the CDR3 is TGTGCCAGCAGCGTAACGGACAGCTCCCTGAGAAACACCATATATTTT.

J is TRBJ2-3 and V is TRBV5-4; 8 bases match TRBD1. Trimming at V came to 0 bases and at J to 1 base, leaving 1 base not matched to a gene. The CDR3 loop spans 15 amino acids. CDR1 SGHNT and CDR2 YYREEE come from the germline V gene (reference sequence). The CDR3 DNA reads TGTGCCAGCAGCTTGGGACAGGGGTGCACAGATACGCAGTATTTT. Translated, it gives CASSLGQGCTDTQYF. The whole variable domain, remainder taken from reference TRBV5-4 and TRBJ2-3, is ETGVTQSPTHLIKTRGQQVTLRCSSQSGHNTVSWYQQALGQGPQFIFQYYREEENGRGNFPPRFSGLQFPNYSSELNVNALELDDSALYLCASSLGQGCTDTQYFGPGTRLTVL.

The chain uses TRBV24-1 and TRBJ2-7; 7 bases match TRBD1. Germline V lookup: CDR1 KGHDR, CDR2 SFDVKD. V dropped 4 bases and J dropped 1; count of bases not matched to a gene: 9. The CDR3 consists of 16 residues. Here the CDR3 reads CATSDQTGEGSYEQYF. CDR3 nucleotide sequence: TGTGCCACCAGTGACCAAACAGGGGAAGGGTCCTACGAGCAGTACTTC.

J is TRBJ2-2 and V is TRBV5-1, with D perhaps TRBD1 or TRBD2 (5 bases each). The CDR3 runs 14 residues. V was clipped by 7 bases and J by 5 bases, with 15 bases between them. CDR1 is SGHRS, CDR2 YFSETQ, per germline. The chain's CDR3 is CASGLGELTGELFF. Here the CDR3 DNA reads TGCGCCAGCGGACTGGGGGAGCTGACCGGGGAGCTGTTTTTT.

DNA of the CDR3: TGTGCCAGCAGCTCGGCCCGGGACAGGGGGTACGAGCAGTACTTC. Its protein product is CASSSARDRGYEQYF. This chain links TRBV5-4 with TRBJ2-7, with TRBD1 matching over 11 bases. CDR1 and CDR2 (germline): SGHNT, YYREEE (reference sequence). V dropped 3 bases and J dropped 4; count of bases not matched to a gene: 6. The CDR3 sequence is 15 residues long.

The V gene is TRBV4-3, the J gene TRBJ2-7, with D maybe TRBD2 (6 bases). Germline CDR1 reads LGHNA; CDR2 reads YSLEER. The ends were cut back, 1 base at V and 4 bases at J, with 14 bases in the middle. The CDR3 totals 15 residues. CDR3 bases: TGCGCCAGCAGCCAAGGGTCATGGGGGGAGTACGAGCAGTACTTC. This translates into CASSQGSWGEYEQYF.

The chain joins TRBV5-6 to TRBJ1-2; 7 nucleotides align to TRBD1. The length of the CDR3 is 13 residues. Per the germline V gene, CDR1 is SGHDT and CDR2 is YYEEEE. Losses at the gene ends were 3 bases for V and 4 bases for J; bases not matched to a gene: 3. This CDR3 reads CASSWGQTYGYTF. In nucleotides, the CDR3 is TGTGCCAGCAGCTGGGGACAGACCTATGGCTACACCTTC.

This chain's CDR3 is CASKDRGYEQYF. CDR3 nucleotide sequence: TGTGCCAGCAAGGACAGGGGCTACGAGCAGTACTTC. V usage is TRBV6-5 and J usage is TRBJ2-7; 9 bases line up with TRBD1. J lost 3 bases, V lost 7 bases, and 1 base had no gene match. The length of the CDR3 is 12 residues. The germline V gene has CDR1 MNHEY and CDR2 SVGAGI.

This clone was detected once. For the CDR3, the DNA is TGTGCCAGCAGTCGTTCGACTAGCGGGGCCTACGAGCAGTACTTC. The encoded protein is CASSRSTSGAYEQYF. J is TRBJ2-7 and V is TRBV28, with TRBD2 identical over 11 bases. CDR1 MDHEN and CDR2 SYDVKM come from the germline V gene. The CDR3 totals 15 residues. J was trimmed by 2 bases and V by 5 bases; bases with no gene match: 5. The full variable domain, its missing parts supplied by reference TRBV28 and TRBJ2-7, is DVKVTQSSRYLVKRTGEKVFLECVQDMDHENMFWYRQDPGLGLRLIYFSYDVKMKEKGDIPEGYSVSREKKERFSLILESASTNQTSMYLCASSRSTSGAYEQYFGPGTRLTVT.

This chain uses TRBV19 with TRBJ1-5, with D tentatively TRBD1 (6 bases). The CDR3 covers 15 residues. Deletions cut 3 bases from V and 1 base from J, with 10 bases between. Germline CDR1 reads LNHDA; CDR2 reads SQIVND (reference sequence). CDR3 sequence: CASSIRQGSNQPQHF. The CDR3 DNA follows: TGTGCCAGTAGTATTAGGCAGGGGAGCAATCAGCCCCAGCATTTT.

V usage is TRBV15 and J usage is TRBJ1-5, with D tentatively TRBD1 (6 bases). Deletions cut 9 bases from V and 6 bases from J, with 15 bases between. Germline V gives CDR1 LNHNV, CDR2 YYDKDF (reference sequence). The CDR3 runs 13 residues. CDR3: CATKVGAGQPQHF. The CDR3, as DNA: TGTGCCACTAAGGTGGGGGCAGGTCAGCCCCAGCATTTT. Variable domain in full (rest from reference TRBV15 and TRBJ1-5): DAMVIQNPRYQVTQFGKPVTLSCSQTLNHNVMYWYQQKSSQAPKLLFHYYDKDFNNEADTPDNFQSRRPNTSFCFLDIRSPGLGDTAMYLCATKVGAGQPQHFGDGTRLSIL.

The rearrangement uses TRBV3-1 (or the pseudogene TRBV3-2) and TRBJ2-2; TRBD1 matches 8 bases. The V gene's germline CDR1 is LGHDT and CDR2 YNNKEL (reference sequence). V lost 8 bases to trimming and J lost 4 bases; unmatched junction nucleotides: 9. The CDR3 contains 15 residues. This CDR3 reads CASLPGGRSTGELFF. The CDR3 DNA sequence: TGTGCCAGCTTACCAGGGGGCCGTAGCACCGGGGAGCTGTTTTTT.

This chain links TRBV10-3 with TRBJ2-5; either TRBD1 or TRBD2 may supply D (6 bases each). CDR3 length equals 15 residues. V was shortened by 2 bases and J by 1 base, with 11 bases between the two germline ends. CDR1 and CDR2 from the germline V gene are ENHRY and SYGVKD. This chain's CDR3 is CAISEGGGVQETQYF. As DNA, the CDR3 is TGTGCCATCAGTGAGGGGGGCGGGGTCCAAGAGACCCAGTACTTC.

V gene TRBV24-1 combines with J gene TRBJ2-3, with TRBD2 matching over 14 bases. Germline loops: CDR1 KGHDR, CDR2 SFDVKD. This CDR3 has 17 amino acids. Trimming at V came to 3 bases and at J to 4 bases, leaving 5 bases not matched to a gene. This CDR3 reads CATSDRTSGGMADTQYF. Written as DNA, the CDR3 is TGTGCCACCAGTGATAGGACTAGCGGGGGGATGGCAGATACGCAGTATTTT.

V usage is TRBV7-2 and J usage is TRBJ2-3, with D unresolved. Trimming stripped 2 bases from V and 0 bases from J, with 6 bases between. Germline values: CDR1 SGHTA, CDR2 FQGNSA. The CDR3 sequence is 14 residues long. The CDR3 spells CASSLQASTDTQYF. CDR3 in DNA: TGTGCCAGCAGCTTACAAGCTAGCACAGATACGCAGTATTTT.

This rearrangement joins TRBV18 to TRBJ2-1; 15 bases fit TRBD2. Germline CDR1 KGHSH, CDR2 LQKENI. CDR3 size: 15 residues. V was clipped by 3 bases and J by 6 bases; unmatched bases: 0. The CDR3 nucleotides read TGTGCCAGCTCACCGGGACTAGCGGGAGGCAATGAGCAGTTCTTC. Translating gives CASSPGLAGGNEQFF.

The chain uses TRBV7-2 and TRBJ1-5; the D is unclear. The CDR3 contains 14 residues. The V and J ends lost 4 bases and 6 bases respectively, with 13 bases between them. Germline V gene sequence: CDR1 SGHTA, CDR2 FQGNSA. In nucleotides, the CDR3 is TGTGCCAGCAGCTCCGACATGGGCGGTCAGCCCCAGCATTTT. It translates to CASSSDMGGQPQHF.

This clone was seen repeatedly, ten times or more. The J gene is TRBJ1-1, the V gene TRBV6-5; D remains ambiguous. Trimming left V 0 bases short and J 8 bases short, with 13 bases between. The CDR3 is 14 amino acids. Germline CDR1 reads MNHEY; CDR2 reads SVGAGI. The CDR3 DNA sequence: TGTGCCAGCAGTTACTCGACTGAGGCGCGGGAAGCTTTCTTT. Translation: CASSYSTEAREAFF.

J is TRBJ2-7 and V is TRBV7-9; 16 bases are a match to TRBD2. The length of the CDR3 is 16 residues. Germline loops: CDR1 SEHNR, CDR2 FQNEAQ (reference sequence). Trimming at V came to 1 base and at J to 10 bases, leaving 7 bases not matched to a gene. CDR3 in amino acids: CASSLGSGLAGGQQYF. In DNA, the CDR3 is TGTGCCAGCAGCTTAGGGTCGGGACTAGCGGGAGGGCAACAGTACTTC.